One sample yielded the 20 T cell receptor beta chains listed below, sequenced in a study of OX40 agonist ivuxolimab in advanced cancers. Libraries were prepared by immunoSEQ multiplex PCR; TCRdb keeps only in-frame clonotypes and omits some of them. This sample has some 68,000 clones; 87% occur once, and the top ten carry roughly 4%. Source: CD4+ or CD8+ T cells sorted from blood, taken in a trial of the OX40 agonist ivuxolimab. Receptors originate from an adult with an advanced solid tumor such as melanoma, head and neck, liver or kidney cancer.

This clone was detected only once. The rearrangement links TRBV4-2 to TRBJ2-7; 10 positions agree with TRBD2. Germline V lookup: CDR1 LGHNA, CDR2 YNFKEQ. J lost 0 bases, V lost 2 bases, and 4 bases had no gene match. CDR3 length equals 16 residues. The CDR3 loop is CASSQFSGRSSYEQYF. The CDR3 coding sequence is TGTGCCAGCAGCCAATTTAGCGGGAGGAGCTCCTACGAGCAGTACTTC.

J is TRBJ2-4 and V is TRBV5-1, with D perhaps matching TRBD2 (7 bases). V lost 0 bases and J 9 bases, leaving 13 bases between the germline ends. The CDR3 is made up of 14 amino acids. Germline V gene data show CDR1 as SGHRS and CDR2 as YFSETQ. The CDR3 reads CASSLAVGGPIQYF. In DNA, the CDR3 is TGCGCCAGCAGCTTGGCCGTCGGGGGGCCCATTCAGTACTTC.

The V call is TRBV28, the J call TRBJ2-7; 11 nucleotides agree with TRBD2. Germline assignment: CDR1 MDHEN and CDR2 SYDVKM. CDR3 length equals 13 residues. The CDR3 DNA reads TGTTCCTCCCGGACTAGCGGGCTCTACGAGCAGTACTTC. Protein sequence: CSSRTSGLYEQYF.

V gene TRBV5-6 combines with J gene TRBJ1-3, with a tentative D call TRBD1 (5 bases). Germline loops: CDR1 SGHDT, CDR2 YYEEEE. The CDR3 is 17 amino acids. Trimming left V 0 bases short and J 0 bases short, with 13 bases between. The CDR3 loop reads CASSLARAGSSGNTIYF. As DNA, the CDR3 is TGTGCCAGCAGCTTGGCCAGGGCAGGGAGCTCTGGAAACACCATATATTTT.

The rearrangement links TRBV27 to TRBJ2-1; 12 nucleotides match TRBD2. The V and J ends lost 4 bases and 9 bases, in that order; junction bases with no gene match: 10. CDR1 and CDR2 from the germline V gene are MNHEY and SMNVEV (reference sequence). The CDR3 contains 16 residues. Here the CDR3 DNA reads TGTGCCAGCAGTTCCAAGACTAGCGGGAGTAGGGGTGAGCAGTTCTTC. It translates to CASSSKTSGSRGEQFF.

The V gene is TRBV6-5, the J gene TRBJ1-1, with D possibly being TRBD1 (5 bases). Germline V gene lookup returns CDR1 MNHEY and CDR2 SVGAGI. Trimming took 0 bases from V and 3 from J, leaving 8 bases between them. The CDR3 consists of 14 residues. The CDR3 region is CASSYSRGDTEAFF. The CDR3 bases are TGTGCCAGCAGTTACTCGAGGGGCGACACTGAAGCTTTCTTT.

J is TRBJ2-2 and V is TRBV4-2, with a weak D call TRBD1 (6 bases). This CDR3 region has 15 residues. CDR1 LGHNA and CDR2 YNFKEQ come from the germline V gene. V gave up 2 bases and J gave up 6 bases, with 13 bases separating them. The CDR3 coding sequence is TGTGCCAGCAGCCAATACCTGGGGGCAGCCGGGGAGCTGTTTTTT. It specifies CASSQYLGAAGELFF.

The V and J genes are TRBV30 and TRBJ2-6, with no clear D. The CDR3 is 11 amino acids. Germline V CDR1 and CDR2: GTSNPN, SVGIG (reference sequence). This chain's CDR3 is CAFSGANVLTF. The CDR3, as DNA: TGTGCGTTCTCTGGGGCCAACGTCCTGACTTTC.

This rearrangement joins TRBV19 to TRBJ2-1; TRBD2 agrees at 13 bases. This CDR3 is built from 15 residues. From germline, CDR1 is LNHDA and CDR2 SQIVND (reference sequence). Unmatched junction bases numbered 6, after V lost 7 bases and J lost 6 bases. The CDR3 loop reads CASNVGLAGTNEQFF. Written as DNA, the CDR3 is TGTGCCAGTAACGTGGGACTAGCGGGGACCAATGAGCAGTTCTTC. The full variable domain, rest sourced from reference TRBV19 and TRBJ2-1, is DGGITQSPKYLFRKEGQNVTLSCEQNLNHDAMYWYRQDPGQGLRLIYYSQIVNDFQKGDIAEGYSVSREKKESFPLTVTSAQKNPTAFYLCASNVGLAGTNEQFFGPGTRLTVL.

J is TRBJ1-2 and V is TRBV7-6; 9 bases fit TRBD1. The CDR3 has 15 residues. Germline CDR1 is SGHVS and CDR2 is FNYEAQ. Trimming took 4 bases from V and 2 from J; bases not matched to a gene: 5. The CDR3 DNA sequence: TGTGCCAGCAGCTCTCTAGGACAGGGGAACTATGGCTACACCTTC. Its protein is CASSSLGQGNYGYTF. Complete variable domain (other parts from reference TRBV7-6 and TRBJ1-2): GAGVSQSPRYKVTKRGQDVALRCDPISGHVSLYWYRQALGQGPEFLTYFNYEAQQDKSGLPNDRFSAERPEGSISTLTIQRTEQRDSAMYRCASSSLGQGNYGYTFGSGTRLTVV.

The chain uses TRBV6-5 and TRBJ1-4; maybe TRBD1 (6 bases). V was clipped by 2 bases and J by 6 bases, with 16 bases between them. The CDR3 contains 16 residues. In germline, CDR1 is MNHEY, CDR2 SVGAGI. The CDR3 DNA sequence: TGTGCCAGCAGTTACCGCAAACAGGGTCCCTATGAAAAACTGTTTTTT. Protein product: CASSYRKQGPYEKLFF.

The chain recombines TRBV6-1 with TRBJ2-7; D is undetermined. Germline V gene data show CDR1 as MNHNS and CDR2 as SASEGT. The CDR3 consists of 12 residues. Trimming took off 4 bases at V and 0 bases at J, with 4 bases between the two ends. Here the CDR3 reads CASSGDSYEQYF. The CDR3 nucleotides are TGTGCCAGCAGTGGGGACTCCTACGAGCAGTACTTC.

V gene TRBV4-3 combines with J gene TRBJ1-4; 9 bases are a match to TRBD1. The CDR3 runs to 14 residues. Germline loops: CDR1 LGHNA, CDR2 YSLEER. V gave up 4 bases and J gave up 8 bases; unmatched junction bases: 5. The CDR3 sequence is CASSRGQGTEKLFF. The CDR3 DNA reads as TGCGCCAGCAGCCGAGGACAGGGGACGGAAAAACTGTTTTTT.

The chain recombines TRBV5-3 with TRBJ2-7; no reliable D call. TRBV5-3 is placed among ORFs of uncertain function. Trimming took off 0 bases at V and 0 bases at J, with 7 bases between the two ends. CDR3 length: 14 amino acids. CDR3 in amino acids: CARSLVNSSYEQYF. The CDR3 nucleotides read TGTGCCAGAAGCTTGGTTAATAGCTCCTACGAGCAGTACTTC.

The chain links TRBV25-1 to TRBJ2-6, with D maybe TRBD2 (6 bases). V was cut by 5 bases and J by 2 bases, with 10 bases left in between. Germline CDR1 MGHDK, CDR2 SYGVNS. The CDR3 is 15 residues long. The CDR3 coding sequence is TGTGCCAGCAGTTCCGGGGGAACTGGGGCCAACGTCCTGACTTTC. The encoded protein is CASSSGGTGANVLTF.

This chain links TRBV4-1 with TRBJ2-7; 10 bases map to TRBD1. The germline V gene encodes CDR1 MGHRA and CDR2 YSYEKL. The V and J ends lost 5 bases and 7 bases, in that order; junction bases with no gene match: 11. This CDR3 is 15 amino acids long. CDR3 in amino acids: CASSARDRGLREQYF. CDR3 DNA sequence: TGCGCCAGCAGCGCCCGGGACAGGGGTCTCCGGGAGCAGTACTTC.

The rearrangement joins TRBV7-8 to TRBJ1-2, with D possibly being TRBD1 (5 bases). This CDR3 comprises 14 residues. V lost 1 base to trimming and J lost 4 bases, with 10 bases between them. Germline V gives CDR1 SGHVS, CDR2 FQNEAQ. This chain's CDR3 is CASSLEYGAYGYTF. The CDR3, as DNA: TGTGCCAGCAGCTTAGAGTACGGGGCCTATGGCTACACCTTC. Using reference TRBV7-8 and TRBJ1-2 for the parts outside the CDR3, the full variable domain is GAGVSQSPRYKVAKRGQDVALRCDPISGHVSLFWYQQALGQGPEFLTYFQNEAQLDKSGLPSDRFFAERPEGSVSTLKIQRTQQEDSAVYLCASSLEYGAYGYTFGSGTRLTVV.

J is TRBJ2-1 and V is TRBV18; TRBD2 matches at 14 bases. V gave up 5 bases and J gave up 8 bases; unmatched junction bases: 5. The germline gives CDR1 KGHSH, CDR2 LQKENI. This CDR3 comprises 15 residues. CDR3 in DNA: TGTGCCAGCTCAAAGCCGGGACTAGCGGGAGATGAGCAGTTCTTC. It is translated as CASSKPGLAGDEQFF.

V usage is TRBV5-1 and J usage is TRBJ1-1; TRBD1 is a possible D gene (5 bases). Trimming stripped 5 bases from V and 3 bases from J, with 17 bases between. CDR3 size: 15 residues. The germline V gene has CDR1 SGHRS and CDR2 YFSETQ. In DNA, the CDR3 is TGCGCCAGCAGGTCGTGGGGCGAAGAATACACTGAAGCTTTCTTT. Protein: CASRSWGEEYTEAFF. Full variable domain (missing parts from reference TRBV5-1 and TRBJ1-1): KAGVTQTPRYLIKTRGQQVTLSCSPISGHRSVSWYQQTPGQGLQFLFEYFSETQRNKGNFPGRFSGRQFSNSRSEMNVSTLELGDSALYLCASRSWGEEYTEAFFGQGTRLTVV.

The chain couples TRBV4-2 to TRBJ2-1; D gene ambiguous. CDR1 is LGHNA, CDR2 YNFKEQ, per germline. CDR3 length equals 14 residues. V gave up 0 bases and J gave up 3 bases, with 6 bases separating them. The CDR3 sequence is CASSQDKIYNEQFF. The CDR3 nucleotides read TGTGCCAGCAGCCAAGATAAGATCTACAATGAGCAGTTCTTC.